The source of this T cell receptor beta chain is a study of Graves' ophthalmopathy and Graves' hyperthyroidism (dated by TCRdb to the late 2010s). For the wider study: Peripheral blood samples were taken at the time of initial diagnosis, before any treatment was given. The study used signatures of the TCR beta repertoire to tell Graves' ophthalmopathy apart from Graves' hyperthyroidism and to predict which patients would progress to ophthalmopathy. In total, 135 blood samples were TCR-sequenced: approximately 42 ophthalmopathy, some 80 hyperthyroidism and some 17 hyperthyroidism-to-ophthalmopathy patients. A discovery set of 100 or so patients (more than 40 ophthalmopathy, 55 to 65 stable hyperthyroidism) was enrolled to explore V-J signatures distinguishing ophthalmopathy from hyperthyroidism. The independent validation cohort included under 20 hyperthyroidism patients plus 17 patients who later progressed from hyperthyroidism to ophthalmopathy. In roughly 6 hyperthyroidism patients, T-cell repertoires of thyroid tissue and blood were compared. After sampling, hyperthyroidism patients received methimazole starting at 30 mg daily, and ophthalmopathy patients received high-dose intravenous methylprednisolone. The 100 discovery patients were divided at random into training and test sets in a 7:3 ratio. On the study overall, not on this receptor specifically: In validation, the model predicted ophthalmopathy progression with nearly 71% sensitivity and roughly 72% specificity; approximately 12 predicted patients were CT-confirmed with GO in a median of about 6.2 months. Ophthalmopathy was separated from stable hyperthyroidism by the 13-signature model with about 85% sensitivity and about 83% specificity in cross-validation and with 80%/75% in the test set. Most expanded thyroid clonotypes with frequency above 0.001 were also detected in blood, suggesting blood repertoires may reflect the thyroid immune response. No statistical method was used to predetermine the sample size, and group allocation was not hidden from the investigators.

The table lists this clonotype with many counts. Its cognate antigen has yet to be identified. No per-base quality is available; no much larger clone lies one base away. Hyperthyroidism was considered stable if no progression to ophthalmopathy occurred within 18 months of follow-up. Patients with hyperthyroidism were aged 18 to 65 years, had been newly diagnosed, and had a disease duration of less than 2 months. Patients were excluded if they had other autoimmune diseases, uncontrolled infections, pregnancy or lactation. Diagnosis relied on clinical symptoms, serum thyroxine, TRAb, thyroid ultrasound and orbital computed tomography. PBMCs were isolated from more than 8 ml of fresh peripheral blood by Ficoll-Paque density gradient centrifugation. Total RNA was extracted with Trizol reagent and quality-checked on an Agilent 2100 Bioanalyzer. For repertoire sequencing, the TCR beta CDR3 regions were amplified from RNA transcripts. HTBI primers and the Qiagen OneStep RT-PCR kit were used in a first-round RT-PCR, which was followed by a second-round multiplex PCR, size selection and purification. Libraries were sequenced paired-end with 100 bp reads on an Illumina HiSeq2000. As for the original processing: Reads were processed with SOAPnuke, discarding reads with adapters, uncalled bases, mean Phred below 15, or no exact constant-primer or identifier match. COPE v1.2.5 was used to merge high-quality paired reads. Clonotypes were defined as unique nucleotide sequences and were aligned to IMGT TRB V, D and J references using MiTCR v1.1. Analysis was restricted to V-J combinations with a frequency above 0.0001, which covered roughly 99% of repertoires. A TCR clonal expansion and chaos score per V-J combination was defined as the ratio of F50 clonal expansion to chaos observed in the TCRdist matrix. Welch's t-statistics and random forest were used to reduce features to about a dozen V-J combinations, which were fed into a naive Bayes classifier. Thyroid-blood repertoire similarity was quantified with the Morisita-Horn index. TCRdb passed the public sequencing reads through fastp at Q25 and MiXCR, retaining productive beta sequences. Here each entry gathers all rows of one CDR3 protein and keeps the most common genes and DNA. TCRdb, not the authors, supplied the V and J calls. For this sample there are hundreds of thousands of distinct CDR3 sequences; more than 20% appear just once. The top ten hold roughly 3% of the sample.

V was cut back by 1 base and J by 6 bases, leaving a gap of 12 bases between them. Reading from cysteine to phenylalanine, the CDR3 counts 14 amino acids. The kept DNA is CDR3 alone, 42 bases in frame from the first base. The receptor's source is a woman aged 18-35 years with stable Graves' hyperthyroidism. Donor details come from another sample of the same person, matched by shared clones. Input material: peripheral blood. The V and J segments used are TRBV12-3 or TRBV12-4 and TRBJ1-2, with no confidently assigned D gene. The CDR3 here reads CASSLESGLHGYTF. The bases are TGTGCCAGCAGTTTAGAATCAGGTCTTCATGGCTACACCTTC.